Below are 31 T cell receptor beta chains sequenced from a single sample in a study of T cell responses to AZD1222 COVID-19 vaccine. Produced via immunoSEQ multiplex PCR; TCRdb's table is partial and in-frame only. The sample has about 160,000 clones, 70% to 90% seen once; the top ten hold 4% to 5.5%. This specimen was peripheral blood, taken 28 days after the second AZD1222 dose. These receptors were obtained from an adult who received the AZD1222 COVID-19 vaccine.

The V gene is TRBV10-1, the J gene TRBJ2-7, with TRBD1 identical over 8 bases. V dropped 8 bases and J dropped 3; count of bases not matched to a gene: 6. CDR3 size: 13 residues. Germline loops: CDR1 WNHNN, CDR2 SYGVQD (reference sequence). This CDR3 reads CASARDRIYEQYF. CDR3 DNA sequence: TGCGCCAGCGCCCGGGACAGGATCTACGAGCAGTACTTC.

This clone was found a few times. The gene calls are TRBV6-6 and TRBJ1-1, with 7 bases aligning to TRBD1. This CDR3 comprises 12 residues. The V gene's germline CDR1 is MNHNY and CDR2 SVGAGI (reference sequence). J was trimmed by 6 bases and V by 8 bases; bases with no gene match: 6. CDR3 protein: CASRRDRPEAFF. The CDR3 nucleotides are TGTGCCAGCCGCCGGGACAGACCTGAAGCTTTCTTT.

This clone was detected ten times or more. The same CDR3 can be traced to other DNA sequences in this sample. V and J are TRBV3-1 (or the pseudogene TRBV3-2) and TRBJ1-6; tentative D call: TRBD1 (5 bases). CDR3 length: 13 residues. Trimming removed 4 bases at V and 6 bases at J, with 7 bases between. Germline CDR1 LGHDT, CDR2 YNNKEL (reference sequence). In DNA, the CDR3 is TGTGCCAGCAGCCGACAGAGTAATTCACCCCTCCACTTT. It yields the protein CASSRQSNSPLHF.

This chain links TRBV5-5 with TRBJ2-3, with D maybe TRBD2 (5 bases). With 4 bases removed from V and 4 bases from J, the gap between germline ends came to 10 bases. The CDR3 totals 13 residues. The germline gives CDR1 SGHKS, CDR2 YYEKEE (reference sequence). The CDR3 DNA follows: TGTGCCAGCAGCAACGAGGGTCCAGATACGCAGTATTTT. This sequence encodes CASSNEGPDTQYF.

This sequence joins TRBV2 and TRBJ1-1, with 9 bases that match TRBD1. The trim removed 6 bases at V and 2 bases at J, leaving 1 base unmatched. This CDR3 is 13 amino acids long. Germline CDR1 reads SNHLY; CDR2 reads FYNNEI. The CDR3 region is CASRDRGNTEAFF. As DNA, the CDR3 is TGTGCCAGCAGGGACAGGGGAAACACTGAAGCTTTCTTT.

The chain has TRBV5-1 and TRBJ2-4; tentatively, D is TRBD2 (5 bases). V was trimmed by 0 bases and J by 10 bases, leaving 14 bases between them. The CDR3 contains 14 residues. CDR1 is SGHRS and CDR2 is YFSETQ in the germline V gene. CDR3 bases: TGCGCCAGCAGCTTGGGGACTGATCTGGGGATTCAGTACTTC. Translation: CASSLGTDLGIQYF.

The chain couples TRBV6-5 to TRBJ2-1, with 9 bases identical to TRBD2. The trim removed 2 bases at V and 4 bases at J, leaving 3 bases unmatched. This CDR3 contains 15 residues. Germline values: CDR1 MNHEY, CDR2 SVGAGI. The CDR3 spells CASSYELAGYNEQFF. CDR3 sequence (DNA): TGTGCCAGCAGTTACGAACTAGCGGGTTACAATGAGCAGTTCTTC.

The sample holds one count of this clone. The CDR3 reads CASSQEPGNTGELFF. CDR3 in DNA: TGCGCCAGCAGCCAAGAACCTGGGAACACCGGGGAGCTGTTTTTT. This chain links TRBV4-3 with TRBJ2-2; D ambiguous. Germline lookup yields CDR1 LGHNA and CDR2 YSLEER. The CDR3 sequence is 15 residues long. The V and J ends lost 0 bases and 1 base respectively, with 6 bases between them.

On this clone: The same CDR3 arises from other DNA sequences in this sample as well. The V and J genes are TRBV7-3 and TRBJ1-1, with 8 bases fitting TRBD1. There are 14 residues in the CDR3. The V and J ends lost 4 bases and 1 base, in that order; junction bases with no gene match: 2. The germline V gene encodes CDR1 SGHTA and CDR2 FQGTGA. CDR3 nucleotide sequence: TGTGCCAGCAGCTCCAGGGGGCCGAACACTGAAGCTTTCTTT. It is translated as CASSSRGPNTEAFF.

This sequence joins TRBV20-1 and TRBJ1-3; possibly TRBD1 for D (5 bases). Looked up from germline, CDR1 is DFQATT and CDR2 is SNEGSKA (reference sequence). Trimming took off 3 bases at V and 0 bases at J, with 9 bases between the two ends. This CDR3 is built from 14 residues. The CDR3 loop is CSASRGNSGNTIYF. Written as DNA, the CDR3 is TGCAGTGCTAGTCGGGGGAACTCTGGAAACACCATATATTTT.

This clone was observed a single time. The chain carries TRBV7-9 and TRBJ1-6; tentative D call: TRBD1 (5 bases). The CDR3 sequence is 13 residues long. V was pared by 5 bases and J by 6 bases, with 8 bases between. Germline loops: CDR1 SEHNR, CDR2 FQNEAQ (reference sequence). CDR3 coding DNA: TGTGCCAGCAGCGCGACAGTTAATTCACCCCTCCACTTT. This gives the protein CASSATVNSPLHF.

The genes are TRBV19 and TRBJ1-2; 8 bases are shared with TRBD1. J lost 6 bases, V lost 2 bases, and 8 bases had no gene match. Germline CDR1 and CDR2: LNHDA and SQIVND (reference sequence). The CDR3 is made up of 15 amino acids. CDR3 amino acids: CASSISAGGSDGYTF. The CDR3 bases are TGTGCCAGTAGTATATCGGCAGGGGGCTCAGATGGCTACACCTTC.

V usage is TRBV9 and J usage is TRBJ2-5; D not certain. This CDR3 is 14 amino acids long. The ends were cut back, 0 bases at V and 1 base at J, with 7 bases in the middle. Germline assignment: CDR1 SGDLS and CDR2 YYNGEE. The CDR3 loop reads CASSVGRGQETQYF. DNA of the CDR3: TGTGCCAGCAGCGTAGGCAGAGGCCAAGAGACCCAGTACTTC.

This clone was detected only once. The V gene is TRBV10-3, the J gene TRBJ1-5; D ambiguous. Per germline, CDR1 ENHRY and CDR2 SYGVKD. The V end lost 6 bases, the J end lost 5 bases, and 11 bases lay between the germline ends. CDR3 length: 13 amino acids. DNA for the CDR3: TGTGCCATCAGGGGTCTTGGAGATCAGCCCCAGCATTTT. Translated, it gives CAIRGLGDQPQHF.

The chain couples TRBV24-1 to TRBJ2-2; no clear D gene. V was clipped by 1 base and J by 1 base, with 12 bases between them. The CDR3 runs to 17 residues. Germline CDR1 is KGHDR and CDR2 is SFDVKD. DNA for the CDR3: TGTGCCACCAGTGATTTCACCGGTGGTAGGAACACCGGGGAGCTGTTTTTT. It encodes CATSDFTGGRNTGELFF.

The V and J genes are TRBV2 and TRBJ1-5; 9 bases fit TRBD1. The ends lost 7 bases at V and 5 bases at J; junction bases unmatched: 6. The CDR3 length is 14 residues. Germline lookup yields CDR1 SNHLY and CDR2 FYNNEI. As DNA, the CDR3 is TGTGCCAGCAACCCACAGGGGGCTCATCAGCCCCAGCATTTT. Translating it yields CASNPQGAHQPQHF.

The chain is built from TRBV3-1 (or the pseudogene TRBV3-2) and TRBJ1-2; weak D call: TRBD1 (6 bases). V gave up 3 bases and J gave up 4 bases, with 15 bases separating them. The length of the CDR3 is 15 residues. CDR1 and CDR2 (germline): LGHDT, YNNKEL (reference sequence). The CDR3 DNA reads TGTGCCAGCAGCCACCTCCGGGACAAGGGCTATGGCTACACCTTC. Encoded protein: CASSHLRDKGYGYTF.

The chain employs TRBV20-1 and TRBJ1-1; tentatively, D is TRBD1 (6 bases). The V end lost 3 bases, the J end lost 1 base, and 15 bases lay between the germline ends. Per germline, CDR1 DFQATT and CDR2 SNEGSKA (reference sequence). The CDR3 consists of 15 residues. The CDR3 reads CSASSGGRSNTEAFF. In DNA form, the CDR3 reads TGCAGTGCTAGTTCCGGGGGGCGTTCGAACACTGAAGCTTTCTTT.

In this sample, this clone turned up once. This chain uses TRBV9 with TRBJ1-1; no firm D call. V lost 2 bases and J 1 base, leaving 9 bases between the germline ends. Germline loops: CDR1 SGDLS, CDR2 YYNGEE. The CDR3 extends over 14 amino acids. The CDR3: CASSVQVTNTEAFF. The CDR3 coding sequence is TGTGCCAGCAGCGTTCAGGTGACGAACACTGAAGCTTTCTTT.

The chain recombines TRBV7-3 with TRBJ2-1, with TRBD2 matching 7 bases. CDR3 length: 15 amino acids. The J segment lost 4 bases and the V segment lost 3 bases, leaving 6 bases of the junction unmatched. In germline, CDR1 is SGHTA, CDR2 FQGTGA. The CDR3, as DNA: TGTGCCAGCAGCTTGAGCGGGGTCTCTTACAATGAGCAGTTCTTC. This encodes CASSLSGVSYNEQFF.

The rearrangement joins TRBV30 to TRBJ1-4, with a possible D match to TRBD1 (5 bases). Germline V gene lookup returns CDR1 GTSNPN and CDR2 SVGIG (reference sequence). This CDR3 is 14 amino acids long. V lost 2 bases and J 3 bases, leaving 10 bases between the germline ends. This chain's CDR3 is CAWSFDSSNEKLFF. The CDR3 nucleotides are TGTGCCTGGAGTTTTGACAGCTCTAATGAAAAACTGTTTTTT.

The J gene is TRBJ1-3, the V gene TRBV15, with 9 bases identical to TRBD1. Germline loops: CDR1 LNHNV, CDR2 YYDKDF (reference sequence). This CDR3 has 14 residues. V gave up 5 bases and J gave up 4 bases; unmatched junction bases: 3. CDR3 region: CATSLGTGGNTIYF. CDR3 DNA: TGTGCCACCAGCTTAGGGACAGGGGGAAACACCATATATTTT. The variable domain in full, with the rest retrieved from reference TRBV15 and TRBJ1-3, is DAMVIQNPRYQVTQFGKPVTLSCSQTLNHNVMYWYQQKSSQAPKLLFHYYDKDFNNEADTPDNFQSRRPNTSFCFLDIRSPGLGDTAMYLCATSLGTGGNTIYFGEGSWLTVV.

The chain has TRBV2 and TRBJ2-3; D might be TRBD1 or TRBD2, each matching 5 bases. CDR1 is SNHLY, CDR2 FYNNEI, per germline. CDR3 length equals 15 residues. V was trimmed by 8 bases and J by 5 bases, leaving 20 bases between them. The CDR3 loop reads CASEGTPLAGDTQYF. The CDR3 DNA follows: TGTGCCAGCGAAGGGACCCCTCTGGCGGGAGATACGCAGTATTTT.

The CDR3: CASRDNRDSPLHF. As DNA, the CDR3 is TGTGCCAGCAGGGACAACCGCGATTCACCCCTCCACTTT. The chain couples TRBV2 to TRBJ1-6, with D possibly matching TRBD1 (5 bases). Germline V lookup: CDR1 SNHLY, CDR2 FYNNEI. The CDR3 consists of 13 residues. Deletions cut 6 bases from V and 8 bases from J, with 11 bases between.

V is TRBV29-1 and J is TRBJ2-7, with D maybe TRBD2 (6 bases). Germline CDR1 SQVTM, CDR2 ANQGSEA. Trimming pared 1 base from V and 3 bases from J, leaving 13 bases between. CDR3 length equals 14 residues. CDR3 residues: CSVEVVGGSYEQYF. CDR3 DNA: TGCAGCGTTGAAGTTGTCGGGGGAAGCTACGAGCAGTACTTC.

The chain couples TRBV6-6 to TRBJ2-7; TRBD2 agrees at 10 bases. Germline values: CDR1 MNHNY, CDR2 SVGAGI (reference sequence). Germline trimming cut 0 bases from V and 4 bases from J; bases unmatched to any gene: 3. The CDR3 consists of 15 residues. The CDR3 here is CASSYSPSGGYEQYF. The CDR3 nucleotides are TGTGCCAGCAGTTACTCCCCTAGCGGGGGATACGAGCAGTACTTC.

The chain links TRBV29-1 to TRBJ2-7; 7 nucleotides align to TRBD1. Germline loops: CDR1 SQVTM, CDR2 ANQGSEA. The CDR3 consists of 12 residues. The V gene end was trimmed by 6 bases and the J gene end by 7 bases; junction bases not matched to a gene: 9. The CDR3 spells CSVRQGQREQYF. DNA of the CDR3: TGCAGCGTAAGACAGGGACAGAGGGAGCAGTACTTC.

V gene TRBV7-2 combines with J gene TRBJ1-4; D gene unclear. Looked up from germline, CDR1 is SGHTA and CDR2 is FQGNSA. V lost 5 bases, J lost 8 bases, and 12 bases lay in between. The CDR3 contains 13 residues. The DNA for the CDR3 is TGTGCCAGCAGCGGAGGCCTGGGGGAAAAACTGTTTTTT. The encoded protein is CASSGGLGEKLFF.

V is TRBV6-6 and J is TRBJ2-7, with TRBD1 matching 10 bases. The germline V gene has CDR1 MNHNY and CDR2 SVGAGI (reference sequence). V lost 5 bases and J lost 6; bases outside the gene matches: 4. The CDR3 is made up of 13 amino acids. As DNA, the CDR3 is TGTGCCAGCAGTGACAGGGGGCACGTCGAGCAGTACTTC. As protein: CASSDRGHVEQYF.

V is TRBV19 and J is TRBJ2-1; D is possibly TRBD1 (6 bases). Germline loops: CDR1 LNHDA, CDR2 SQIVND (reference sequence). Trimming cost V 6 bases and J 3 bases, with 9 bases left between them. The CDR3 runs to 13 residues. The DNA for the CDR3 is TGTGCCAGTAGGGGGGCCAACTACAATGAGCAGTTCTTC. Amino acids: CASRGANYNEQFF. Full variable domain (missing parts from reference TRBV19 and TRBJ2-1): DGGITQSPKYLFRKEGQNVTLSCEQNLNHDAMYWYRQDPGQGLRLIYYSQIVNDFQKGDIAEGYSVSREKKESFPLTVTSAQKNPTAFYLCASRGANYNEQFFGPGTRLTVL.

The chain recombines TRBV18 with TRBJ2-2, with 9 positions matching TRBD1. In germline, CDR1 is KGHSH, CDR2 LQKENI. This CDR3 spans 18 amino acids. J gave up 2 bases and V 1 base, and 8 bases lay outside the gene matches. The CDR3: CASSPRDRGSSNTGELFF. As DNA, the CDR3 is TGTGCCAGCTCACCACGCGACAGGGGGTCTTCTAACACCGGGGAGCTGTTTTTT.